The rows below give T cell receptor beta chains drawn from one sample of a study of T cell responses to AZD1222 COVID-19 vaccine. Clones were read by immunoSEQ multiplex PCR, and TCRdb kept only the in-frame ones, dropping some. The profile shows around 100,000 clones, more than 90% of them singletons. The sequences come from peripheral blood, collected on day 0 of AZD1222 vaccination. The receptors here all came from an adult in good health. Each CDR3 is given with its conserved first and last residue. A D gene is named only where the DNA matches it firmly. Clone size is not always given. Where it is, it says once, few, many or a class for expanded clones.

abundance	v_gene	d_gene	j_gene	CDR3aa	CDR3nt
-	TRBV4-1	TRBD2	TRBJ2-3	CASSQSGTSGSTDTQYF	TGCGCCAGCAGCCAGTCTGGGACTAGCGGAAGCACAGATACGCAGTATTTT
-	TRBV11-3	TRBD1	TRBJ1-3	CASSTYGQGVTGNTIYF	TGTGCCAGCAGCACTTACGGACAGGGGGTGACTGGAAACACCATATATTTT
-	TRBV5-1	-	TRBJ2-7	CASSPSSYEQYF	TGCGCCAGCAGCCCCAGCTCCTACGAGCAGTACTTC
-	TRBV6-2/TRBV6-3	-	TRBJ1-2	CASSYGRNYGYTF	TGTGCCAGCAGTTACGGACGGAACTATGGCTACACCTTC
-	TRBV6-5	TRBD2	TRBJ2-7	CASGPGRLPPHEQYF	TGTGCCAGCGGGCCCGGGAGGTTACCTCCCCACGAGCAGTACTTC
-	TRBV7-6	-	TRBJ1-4	CASSPRARSFEKLFF	TGTGCCAGCAGCCCCCGAGCACGGTCATTCGAAAAACTGTTTTTT
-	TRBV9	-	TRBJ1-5	CASSVSGQSNQPQHF	TGTGCCAGCAGCGTCTCGGGGCAGTCAAATCAGCCCCAGCATTTT
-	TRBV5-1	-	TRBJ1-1	CASRLEVNLNTEAFF	TGCGCCAGCAGGTTGGAAGTCAACCTGAACACTGAAGCTTTCTTT
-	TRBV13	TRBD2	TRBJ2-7	CASRLAGGLSEQYF	TGTGCCAGCAGGCTAGCGGGAGGGCTGTCCGAGCAGTACTTC
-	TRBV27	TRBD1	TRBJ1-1	CASSGTGANEAFF	TGTGCCAGCAGCGGGACAGGGGCAAATGAAGCTTTCTTT
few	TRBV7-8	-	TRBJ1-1	CASSLIIMNTEAFF	TGTGCCAGCAGCTTGATAATCATGAACACTGAAGCTTTCTTT
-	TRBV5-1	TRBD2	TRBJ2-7	CASSRGGLDRFYEQYF	TGCGCCAGCAGCCGGGGGGGCTTGGACAGATTCTACGAGCAGTACTTC
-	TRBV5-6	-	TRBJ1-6	CASSLVGVGNSPLHF	TGTGCCAGCAGCTTGGTTGGGGTTGGGAATTCACCCCTCCACTTT
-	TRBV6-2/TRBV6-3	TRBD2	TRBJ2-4	CASSYGGSGAKNIQYF	TGTGCCAGCAGTTACGGCGGGAGCGGGGCCAAAAACATTCAGTACTTC
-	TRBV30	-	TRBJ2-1	CAWSSQGRGLYNEQFF	TGTGCCTGGAGTTCCCAAGGGAGGGGGCTCTACAATGAGCAGTTCTTC
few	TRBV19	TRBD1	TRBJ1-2	CATLDRADRGYTF	TGTGCCACCTTGGACAGGGCCGACAGGGGCTACACCTTC
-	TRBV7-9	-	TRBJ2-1	CASSLYRDEQFF	TGTGCCAGCAGCCTTTACAGGGATGAGCAGTTCTTC
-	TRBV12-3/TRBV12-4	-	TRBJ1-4	CASRQNEKLFF	TGTGCCAGCAGGCAAAATGAAAAACTGTTTTTT
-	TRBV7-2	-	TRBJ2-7	CASSLVYEQYF	TGTGCCAGCAGCCTCGTCTACGAGCAGTACTTC
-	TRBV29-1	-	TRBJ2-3	CSVLRDADTQYF	TGCAGCGTCCTACGGGATGCGGATACGCAGTATTTT
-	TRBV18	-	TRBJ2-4	CASSGSGAKNIQYF	TGTGCCAGCTCAGGATCCGGGGCCAAAAACATTCAGTACTTC
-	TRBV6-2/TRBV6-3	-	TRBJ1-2	CASSYEGRAIIYTF	TGTGCCAGCAGTTACGAGGGCAGGGCGATAATCTACACCTTC
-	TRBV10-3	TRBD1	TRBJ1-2	CAISDGRTGVGGYTF	TGTGCCATCAGTGATGGCCGAACAGGGGTTGGAGGCTACACCTTC
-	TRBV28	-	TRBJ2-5	CASVNILVQETQYF	TGTGCCAGCGTGAATATACTAGTCCAAGAGACCCAGTACTTC
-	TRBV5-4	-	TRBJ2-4	CASSFGAKNIQYF	TGTGCCAGCTCTTTTGGAGCCAAAAACATTCAGTACTTC
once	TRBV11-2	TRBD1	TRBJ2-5	CASSSDRDETQYF	TGTGCCAGCAGCTCGGACAGGGACGAGACCCAGTACTTC
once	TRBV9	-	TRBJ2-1	CASSAQNNNEQFF	TGTGCCAGCAGCGCTCAAAACAACAATGAGCAGTTCTTC
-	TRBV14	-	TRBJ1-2	CASSQDQGRPYGYTF	TGTGCCAGCAGCCAAGACCAGGGACGTCCTTATGGCTACACCTTC
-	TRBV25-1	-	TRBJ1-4	CASSSAEGSEKLFF	TGTGCCAGCAGCAGCGCCGAAGGAAGTGAAAAACTGTTTTTT
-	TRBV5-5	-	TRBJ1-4	CASSYQGGSLSEKLFF	TGTGCCAGCTCCTACCAGGGTGGTTCTCTGAGTGAAAAACTGTTTTTT
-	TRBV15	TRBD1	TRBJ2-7	CATSRAGTGKGQYF	TGTGCCACCAGCAGGGCGGGGACAGGGAAAGGGCAGTACTTC
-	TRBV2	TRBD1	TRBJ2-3	CTSSEGPGQDTQYF	TGTACCAGCAGTGAAGGCCCGGGACAGGATACGCAGTATTTT
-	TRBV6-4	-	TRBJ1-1	CASSADTGRGTEAFF	TGTGCCAGCAGCGCTGACACAGGCAGGGGCACTGAAGCTTTCTTT
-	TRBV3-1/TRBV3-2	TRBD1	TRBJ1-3	CASSHGQGSGNTIYF	TGTGCCAGCAGCCACGGACAGGGGTCCGGAAACACCATATATTTT
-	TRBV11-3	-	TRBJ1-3	CASSSLNTIYF	TGTGCCAGCAGCTCACTTAACACCATATATTTT
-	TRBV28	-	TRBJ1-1	CASSLRSESGMNTEAFF	TGTGCCAGCAGTTTAAGGAGTGAGTCAGGGATGAACACTGAAGCTTTCTTT
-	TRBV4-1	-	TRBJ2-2	CASSQDTVAGELFF	TGCGCCAGCAGCCAAGACACGGTGGCCGGGGAGCTGTTTTTT
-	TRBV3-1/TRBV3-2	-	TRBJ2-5	CASSQGPGQETQYF	TGTGCCAGCAGCCAAGGCCCAGGGCAAGAGACCCAGTACTTC
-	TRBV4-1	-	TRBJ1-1	CASSLGAGNTEAFF	TGCGCCAGCAGCCTAGGGGCGGGAAACACTGAAGCTTTCTTT
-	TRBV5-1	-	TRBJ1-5	CASSPQDSFNQPQHF	TGCGCCAGCTCCCCCCAAGACTCCTTTAATCAGCCCCAGCATTTT
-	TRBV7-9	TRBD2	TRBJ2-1	CASSFLASGLYNEQFF	TGTGCCAGCAGCTTTTTGGCTAGCGGGCTCTACAATGAGCAGTTCTTC
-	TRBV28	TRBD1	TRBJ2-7	CASSGRDRDYEQYF	TGTGCCTCAAGCGGCCGGGACAGGGACTACGAGCAGTACTTC
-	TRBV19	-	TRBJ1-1	CAVGWGPTEAFF	TGTGCCGTAGGGTGGGGGCCGACTGAAGCTTTCTTT
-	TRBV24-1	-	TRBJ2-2	CATSGRGDTGELFF	TGTGCCACCAGTGGCAGGGGGGACACCGGGGAGCTGTTTTTT
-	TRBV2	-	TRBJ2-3	CASRERGSSDTQYF	TGTGCCAGCAGAGAACGGGGGAGTTCAGATACGCAGTATTTT
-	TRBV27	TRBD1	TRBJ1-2	CASSSGQLDYTF	TGTGCCAGCAGTTCGGGACAGCTGGACTACACCTTC
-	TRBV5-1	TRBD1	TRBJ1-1	CASSAIDRDTEAFF	TGCGCCAGCAGCGCCATTGACAGGGACACTGAAGCTTTCTTT
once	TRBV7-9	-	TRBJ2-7	CASSPVTVSPRYEQYF	TGTGCCAGCAGCCCAGTCACAGTTTCGCCCAGATACGAGCAGTACTTC
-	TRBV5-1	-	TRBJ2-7	CASRTGVRFDEQYF	TGCGCCAGCAGAACAGGAGTTCGATTCGACGAGCAGTACTTC
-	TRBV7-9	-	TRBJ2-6	CASSHQLTGTGGANVLTF	TGTGCCAGCAGCCATCAGCTGACAGGGACTGGTGGGGCCAACGTCCTGACTTTC
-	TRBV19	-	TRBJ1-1	CASSTAGLNTEAFF	TGTGCCAGTAGTACCGCAGGGTTGAACACTGAAGCTTTCTTT
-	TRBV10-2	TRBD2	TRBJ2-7	CASSGTSGRMGYEQYF	TGCGCCAGCAGTGGGACTAGCGGGAGAATGGGCTACGAGCAGTACTTC
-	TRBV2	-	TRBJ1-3	CALGTEYSGNTIYF	TGTGCCCTCGGGACGGAGTACTCTGGAAACACCATATATTTT
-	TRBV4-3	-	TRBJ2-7	CASSQRAGSPSYEQYF	TGCGCCAGCAGCCAAAGGGCAGGGAGTCCGTCCTACGAGCAGTACTTC